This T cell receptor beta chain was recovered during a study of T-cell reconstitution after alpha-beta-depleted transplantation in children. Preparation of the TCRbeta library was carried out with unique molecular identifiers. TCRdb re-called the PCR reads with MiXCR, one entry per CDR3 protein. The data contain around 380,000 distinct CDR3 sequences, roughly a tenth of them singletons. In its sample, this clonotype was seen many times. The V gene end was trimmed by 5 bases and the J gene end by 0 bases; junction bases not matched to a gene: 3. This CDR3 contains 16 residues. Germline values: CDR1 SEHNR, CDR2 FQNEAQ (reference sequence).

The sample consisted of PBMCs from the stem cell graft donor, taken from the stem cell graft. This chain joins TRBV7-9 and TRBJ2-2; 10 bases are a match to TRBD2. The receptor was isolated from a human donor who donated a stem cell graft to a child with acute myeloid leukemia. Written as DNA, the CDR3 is TGTGCCAGCAGCCTCCTAGCGGGGGCGAACACCGGGGAGCTGTTTTTT. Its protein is CASSLLAGANTGELFF.